The T cell receptor (beta chain) under discussion was sequenced for a study of blood T cell repertoires in COVID-19. Data came from immunoSEQ multiplex PCR; TCRdb stores just in-frame clones and leaves some out. The sample has about 150,000 clones, 75% to 90% seen once. This CDR3 region has 14 residues. Germline CDR1 is PRHDT and CDR2 is FYEKMQ (reference sequence). V trimming: 0 bases; J trimming: 3 bases; junction bases outside the gene matches: 2. V gene TRBV13 combines with J gene TRBJ2-7; TRBD1 aligns across 7 bases. Sequencing input: peripheral blood. The sequence was collected from a man aged 55 to 69 with acute or convalescent COVID-19. CDR3 residues: CASSLGTGIYEQYF. The DNA of the CDR3 is TGTGCCAGCAGCTTAGGGACAGGGATCTACGAGCAGTACTTC.